The 11 T cell receptor beta chains presented below share a single source sample, sequenced in a study of cytomegalovirus exposure and HLA in healthy donors (TCRdb year 2017). Library prep was done by the immunoSEQ multiplex PCR assay. A mixture of 60 forward primers for TCR Vbeta segments and 13 reverse primers for TCR Jbeta segments was used in the multiplex PCR. What TCRdb holds here is the immuneACCESS table cut down to in-frame rearrangements. Part of the clones is not present; checked against another copy, under half of the missing clones reflect an unresolved V gene, and the others are unexplained. The sample table holds about 210,000 clones, of which roughly 79% were seen once. 1.5% to 2% of the sample rests with the top ten. Source material: PBMCs. These receptors all come from a male donor in good health and CMV-seronegative.

The genes are TRBV7-8 and TRBJ2-1, with 14 bases identical to TRBD2. Per the germline V gene, CDR1 is SGHVS and CDR2 is FQNEAQ. Trimming cost V 3 bases and J 0 bases; bases outside gene matches: 4. The CDR3 is 18 amino acids. The CDR3 here is CASSLGLAGDHSYNEQFF. The CDR3 DNA is TGTGCCAGCAGCTTGGGACTAGCGGGAGACCACTCCTACAATGAGCAGTTCTTC. Full variable domain (rest looked up from reference TRBV7-8 and TRBJ2-1): GAGVSQSPRYKVAKRGQDVALRCDPISGHVSLFWYQQALGQGPEFLTYFQNEAQLDKSGLPSDRFFAERPEGSVSTLKIQRTQQEDSAVYLCASSLGLAGDHSYNEQFFGPGTRLTVL.

This clone has a single count. This chain connects TRBV6-4 to TRBJ1-2; D remains unclear. Trimming removed 2 bases at V and 4 bases at J, with 8 bases between. The germline gives CDR1 MRHNA, CDR2 SNTAGT. The CDR3 covers 13 residues. In nucleotides, the CDR3 is TGTGCCAGCAGTGACGAAGAGTTCTATGGCTACACCTTC. This encodes CASSDEEFYGYTF.

This clone appeared once. The chain uses TRBV6-5 and TRBJ2-7, with 7 bases that match TRBD1. In germline, CDR1 is MNHEY, CDR2 SVGAGI. This CDR3 has 13 amino acids. Trimming removed 11 bases from V and 3 bases from J; junction bases left unmatched: 10. In nucleotides, the CDR3 is TGTGCCTGCCGTCCTCGGGACAGCTACGAGCAGTACTTC. Translation gives CACRPRDSYEQYF.

CDR3 in amino acids: CATGRSNYGYTF. The CDR3 DNA follows: TGTGCCACAGGGCGATCTAACTATGGCTACACCTTC. The rearrangement joins TRBV28 to TRBJ1-2; TRBD1 might be the D (5 bases). The germline CDR1 and CDR2 sequences are MDHEN and SYDVKM. CDR3 length: 12 residues. The V end lost 10 bases, the J end lost 0 bases, and 9 bases lay between the germline ends.

In the case of this clone: This same CDR3 is encoded by further DNA sequences in the sample. The chain employs TRBV5-4 and TRBJ2-5; 8 bases map to TRBD1. Germline values: CDR1 SGHNT, CDR2 YYREEE (reference sequence). CDR3 length: 14 amino acids. V shed 3 bases and J 2 bases; nucleotides not matched to a gene: 3. The CDR3 reads CASSSRQGQETQYF. As DNA, the CDR3 is TGTGCCAGCAGCTCTCGACAGGGGCAAGAGACCCAGTACTTC. The full variable domain, rest sourced from reference TRBV5-4 and TRBJ2-5, is ETGVTQSPTHLIKTRGQQVTLRCSSQSGHNTVSWYQQALGQGPQFIFQYYREEENGRGNFPPRFSGLQFPNYSSELNVNALELDDSALYLCASSSRQGQETQYFGPGTRLLVL.

This chain uses TRBV5-6 with TRBJ2-7, with D tentatively TRBD2 (7 bases). CDR3 size: 15 residues. The germline V gene encodes CDR1 SGHDT and CDR2 YYEEEE. The V end was cut by 0 bases, the J end by 2 bases, with 12 bases between. This CDR3 reads CASSLGAGAPYEQYF. The CDR3 bases are TGTGCCAGCAGCTTGGGGGCGGGGGCCCCCTACGAGCAGTACTTC.

The V call is TRBV10-2, the J call TRBJ2-1, with 8 bases that match TRBD2. CDR3 length: 15 residues. Germline V gene sequence: CDR1 WSHSY, CDR2 SAAADI. V gave up 3 bases and J gave up 3 bases; unmatched junction bases: 4. The CDR3 protein is CASSEAGDGYNEQFF. Here the CDR3 DNA reads TGCGCCAGCAGTGAAGCGGGAGACGGCTACAATGAGCAGTTCTTC.

The chain uses TRBV5-1 and TRBJ1-1; D unresolved. The V gene lost 2 bases and the J gene lost 1 base, with 6 bases spanning the gap. Germline V gene sequence: CDR1 SGHRS, CDR2 YFSETQ. This CDR3 region has 13 residues. The CDR3 sequence is CASSFSENTEAFF. The CDR3 DNA sequence: TGCGCCAGCAGCTTCAGCGAGAACACTGAAGCTTTCTTT.

The chain recombines TRBV6-6 with TRBJ2-7; D unresolved. V lost 0 bases and J lost 7, with 10 bases in between. This CDR3 has 13 amino acids. In germline, CDR1 is MNHNY, CDR2 SVGAGI (reference sequence). CDR3 sequence: CASSYSGPPEQYF. The CDR3 nucleotides read TGTGCCAGCAGTTACTCTGGCCCTCCGGAGCAGTACTTC.

This clone was observed a handful of times. The chain joins TRBV6-1 to TRBJ2-1; 13 bases are shared with TRBD2. The V gene's germline CDR1 is MNHNS and CDR2 SASEGT. The CDR3 covers 15 residues. V dropped 2 bases and J dropped 9; count of bases not matched to a gene: 4. The CDR3 reads CASSETSGGAGEQFF. CDR3 coding DNA: TGTGCCAGCAGTGAAACTAGCGGGGGGGCCGGTGAGCAGTTCTTC.

On this clone itself: Other DNA sequences in the same sample also yield this CDR3. The chain is built from TRBV29-1 and TRBJ2-7, with TRBD1 matching 10 bases. CDR3 length: 13 amino acids. The germline gives CDR1 SQVTM, CDR2 ANQGSEA. Trimming removed 3 bases from V and 4 bases from J; junction bases left unmatched: 3. CDR3 bases: TGCAGCGTTGAGGGGACAGGGGCTTACGAGCAGTACTTC. It yields the protein CSVEGTGAYEQYF.